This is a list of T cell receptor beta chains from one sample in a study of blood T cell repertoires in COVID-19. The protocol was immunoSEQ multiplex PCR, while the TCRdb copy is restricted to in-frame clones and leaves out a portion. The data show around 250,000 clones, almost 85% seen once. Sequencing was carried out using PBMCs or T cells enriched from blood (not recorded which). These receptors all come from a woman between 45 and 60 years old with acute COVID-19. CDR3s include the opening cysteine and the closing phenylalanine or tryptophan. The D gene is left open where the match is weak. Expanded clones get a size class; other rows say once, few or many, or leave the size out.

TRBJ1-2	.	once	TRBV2	TGTGCCAGCAGTGAAAGGCAGGATAAGGCCTATGGCTACACCTTC	CASSERQDKAYGYTF
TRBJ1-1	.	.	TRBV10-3	TGTGCCATCAGTGAGTCGCCAGGGGCGAACACTGAAGCTTTCTTT	CAISESPGANTEAFF
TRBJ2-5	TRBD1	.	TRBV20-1	TGCAGTGCTAGTAGACAGGGTCGGGAGACCCAGTACTTC	CSASRQGRETQYF
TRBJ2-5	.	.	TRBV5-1	TGCGCCAGCAGCTCGAGCTTCCAAGAGACCCAGTACTTC	CASSSSFQETQYF
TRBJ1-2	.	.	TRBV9	TGTGCCAGCAGCGGAGCTATCAGGGGCTACACCTTC	CASSGAIRGYTF
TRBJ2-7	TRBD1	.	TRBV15	TGTGCCACCAGCAGAGATCGACAGGGGGCAGACGAGCAGTACTTC	CATSRDRQGADEQYF
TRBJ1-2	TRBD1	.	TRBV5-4	TGTGCCAGCAGTCTGGGGACAGGATCTAACTATGGCTACACCTTC	CASSLGTGSNYGYTF
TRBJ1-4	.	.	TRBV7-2	TGTGCCAGCAGCTTAGGGACAGCTTGGGATGAAAAACTGTTTTTT	CASSLGTAWDEKLFF
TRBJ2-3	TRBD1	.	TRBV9	TGTGCCAGCAGCGTAAAGGGGGCCCGCACAGATACGCAGTATTTT	CASSVKGARTDTQYF
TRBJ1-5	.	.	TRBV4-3	TGCGCCAGCAGCCTGACGCAGGGGAGCAATCAGCCCCAGCATTTT	CASSLTQGSNQPQHF